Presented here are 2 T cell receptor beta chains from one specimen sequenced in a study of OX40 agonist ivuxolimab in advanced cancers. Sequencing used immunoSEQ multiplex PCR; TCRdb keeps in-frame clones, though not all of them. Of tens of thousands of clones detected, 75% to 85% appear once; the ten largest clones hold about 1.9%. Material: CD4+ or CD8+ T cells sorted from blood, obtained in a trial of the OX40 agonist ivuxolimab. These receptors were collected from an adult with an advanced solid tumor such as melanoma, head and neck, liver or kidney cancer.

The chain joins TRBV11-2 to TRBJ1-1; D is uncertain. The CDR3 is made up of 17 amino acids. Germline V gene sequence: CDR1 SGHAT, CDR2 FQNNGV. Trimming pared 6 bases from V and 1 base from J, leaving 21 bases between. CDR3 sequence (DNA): TGTGCCAGCAGGGGCGGCCTCAATGTTCTGGGGAACACTGAAGCTTTCTTT. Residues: CASRGGLNVLGNTEAFF.

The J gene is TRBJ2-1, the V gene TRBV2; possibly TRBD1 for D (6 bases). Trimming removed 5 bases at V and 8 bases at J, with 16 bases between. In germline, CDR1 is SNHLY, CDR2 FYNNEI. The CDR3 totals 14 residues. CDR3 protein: CASSKGGTGYEQFF. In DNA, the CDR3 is TGTGCCAGCAGTAAAGGGGGAACAGGGTATGAGCAGTTCTTC. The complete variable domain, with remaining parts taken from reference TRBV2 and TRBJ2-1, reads EPEVTQTPSHQVTQMGQEVILRCVPISNHLYFYWYRQILGQKVEFLVSFYNNEISEKSEIFDDQFSVERPDGSNFTLKIRSTKLEDSAMYFCASSKGGTGYEQFFGPGTRLTVL.